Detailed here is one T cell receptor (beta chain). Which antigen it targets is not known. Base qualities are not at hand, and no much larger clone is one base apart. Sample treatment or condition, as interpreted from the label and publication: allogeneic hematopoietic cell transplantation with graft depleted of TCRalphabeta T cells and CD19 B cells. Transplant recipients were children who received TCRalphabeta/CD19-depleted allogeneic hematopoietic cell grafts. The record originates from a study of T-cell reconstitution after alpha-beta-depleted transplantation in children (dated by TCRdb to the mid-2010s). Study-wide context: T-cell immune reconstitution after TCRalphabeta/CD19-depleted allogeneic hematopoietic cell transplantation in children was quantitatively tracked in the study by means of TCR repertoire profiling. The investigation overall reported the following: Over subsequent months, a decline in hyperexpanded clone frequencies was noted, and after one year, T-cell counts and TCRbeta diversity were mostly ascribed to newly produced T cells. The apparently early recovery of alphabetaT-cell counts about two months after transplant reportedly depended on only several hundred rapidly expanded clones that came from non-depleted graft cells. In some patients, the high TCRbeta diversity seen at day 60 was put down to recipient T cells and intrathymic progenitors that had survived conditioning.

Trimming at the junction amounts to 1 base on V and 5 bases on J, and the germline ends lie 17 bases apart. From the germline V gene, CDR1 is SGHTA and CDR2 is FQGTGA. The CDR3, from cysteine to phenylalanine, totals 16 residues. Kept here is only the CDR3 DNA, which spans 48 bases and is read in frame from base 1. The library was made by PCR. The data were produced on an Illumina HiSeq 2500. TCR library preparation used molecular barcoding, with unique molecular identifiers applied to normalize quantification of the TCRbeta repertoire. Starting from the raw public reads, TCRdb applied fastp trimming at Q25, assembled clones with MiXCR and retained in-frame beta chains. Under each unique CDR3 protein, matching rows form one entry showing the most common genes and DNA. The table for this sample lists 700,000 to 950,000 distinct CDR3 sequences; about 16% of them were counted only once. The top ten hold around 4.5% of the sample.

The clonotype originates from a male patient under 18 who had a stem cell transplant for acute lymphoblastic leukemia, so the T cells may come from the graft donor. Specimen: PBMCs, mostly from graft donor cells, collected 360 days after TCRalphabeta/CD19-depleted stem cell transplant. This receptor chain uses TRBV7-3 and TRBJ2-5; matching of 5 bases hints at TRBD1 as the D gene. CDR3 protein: CASSLICFPPGETQYF. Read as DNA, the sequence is TGTGCCAGCAGCTTAATATGCTTCCCCCCAGGGGAGACCCAGTACTTC.